This is a list of T cell receptor beta chains from one sample in a study of T cells in localized non-small cell lung cancer. Sequencing was performed with immunoSEQ multiplex PCR; in TCRdb, only in-frame clones are kept and a portion is missing. The profile covers 2,500 to 4,000 clones, with approximately 35% appearing a single time and roughly 7.9% taken by the ten largest. The sequences come from lung tumor tissue, collected before any cancer treatment. These receptors all stem from a female donor of 60 years or more with stage I lung adenocarcinoma. Each CDR3 is given with its conserved first and last residue. The D gene is left open where the match is weak. The size field is filled for only some rows; it gives once, few, many or a size class.

abundance	j_gene	v_gene	d_gene	CDR3aa	CDR3nt
NA	TRBJ2-1	TRBV28	TRBD1	CASSLHGTGISEQFF	TGTGCCAGCAGTTTACATGGGACAGGGATAAGTGAGCAGTTCTTC
few	TRBJ1-2	TRBV6-8	NA	CASSYSTGVDYGYTF	TGTGCCAGCAGTTACTCGACGGGGGTTGACTATGGCTACACCTTC
NA	TRBJ1-4	TRBV2	TRBD1	CASSEAVSRQGIQDNEKLFF	TGTGCCAGCAGTGAAGCCGTTTCGCGACAGGGTATCCAAGATAATGAAAAACTGTTTTTT
NA	TRBJ1-2	TRBV19	TRBD1	CASSPGTGGYTF	TGTGCCAGTAGTCCCGGGACAGGCGGCTACACCTTC
large	TRBJ2-7	TRBV10-2	NA	CASSPLTRQPYEQYF	TGCGCCAGCAGCCCCCTAACTAGACAGCCCTACGAGCAGTACTTC
NA	TRBJ2-7	TRBV18	NA	CASSLSGTFPSYEQYF	TGTGCCAGCTCACTGTCCGGGACTTTTCCCTCCTACGAGCAGTACTTC
NA	TRBJ1-1	TRBV6-1	NA	CASSEVRFEAFF	TGTGCCAGCAGTGAAGTAAGATTTGAAGCTTTCTTT
NA	TRBJ2-3	TRBV28	NA	CASSSPAGRTDTQYF	TGTGCCAGCAGTTCCCCCGCCGGGAGAACAGATACGCAGTATTTT
NA	TRBJ2-3	TRBV19	NA	CASSNYTDTQYF	TGTGCCAGTAGTAACTACACAGATACGCAGTATTTT
NA	TRBJ2-3	TRBV11-3	TRBD1	CASSSGQGETDTQYF	TGTGCCAGCAGCTCGGGACAGGGGGAAACAGATACGCAGTATTTT
NA	TRBJ1-1	TRBV30	TRBD1	CAWVPGQGSSTEAFF	TGTGCCTGGGTCCCGGGACAGGGTTCGAGCACTGAAGCTTTCTTT
NA	TRBJ2-7	TRBV6-8	NA	CASSLVDTTYEQYF	TGTGCCAGCAGTTTAGTGGACACCACCTACGAGCAGTACTTC
few	TRBJ1-2	TRBV6-1	NA	CASSEATYGYTF	TGTGCCAGCAGTGAAGCCACCTATGGCTACACCTTC
medium-sized	TRBJ2-5	TRBV9	NA	CASTREGDPRETQYF	TGTGCCAGCACCCGAGAGGGGGACCCTCGTGAGACCCAGTACTTC
NA	TRBJ2-2	TRBV19	TRBD1	CASSINSVRGHPDGELFF	TGTGCCAGTAGTATAAATTCGGTCAGGGGGCACCCGGACGGGGAGCTGTTTTTT
medium-sized	TRBJ1-3	TRBV7-1	TRBD1	CASSPGQAIAIYF	TGTGCCAGCAGCCCCGGACAGGCCATAGCCATATATTTT
few	TRBJ1-6	TRBV5-1	TRBD1	CASSYGQGVSPLHF	TGCGCCAGCAGCTACGGACAGGGGGTTTCACCCCTCCACTTT
once	TRBJ2-3	TRBV28	TRBD2	CASILAGERTDTQYF	TGTGCCAGCATTCTAGCGGGAGAGAGGACAGATACGCAGTATTTT
few	TRBJ1-1	TRBV18	TRBD1	CARHRQGADTEAFF	TGTGCCAGACACAGACAGGGGGCAGACACTGAAGCTTTCTTT
NA	TRBJ1-2	TRBV11-3	TRBD1	CASSPGQGVHYGYTF	TGTGCCAGCAGCCCCGGACAGGGGGTCCACTATGGCTACACCTTC
medium-sized	TRBJ1-5	TRBV11-3	NA	CASSLEYYSNQPQHF	TGTGCCAGCAGCTTGGAGTACTATAGCAATCAGCCCCAGCATTTT
NA	TRBJ2-1	TRBV11-3	NA	CASSALGTNNEQFF	TGTGCCAGCAGCGCCCTGGGAACAAACAATGAGCAGTTCTTC
NA	TRBJ2-3	TRBV28	TRBD2	CASSAPLAGGSTQYF	TGTGCCAGCAGTGCCCCACTAGCGGGAGGGTCTACGCAGTATTTT
few	TRBJ1-2	TRBV19	NA	CASSTQSPVGYTF	TGTGCCAGTAGTACGCAGTCCCCGGTGGGCTACACCTTC
few	TRBJ2-1	TRBV11-3	TRBD2	CASSSGLADYNEQFF	TGTGCCAGCAGCTCAGGACTAGCGGATTACAATGAGCAGTTCTTC
NA	TRBJ2-1	TRBV29-1	NA	CSVRLSGNSYNEQFF	TGCAGCGTTCGTTTGTCGGGGAACTCCTACAATGAGCAGTTCTTC
NA	TRBJ1-5	TRBV9	NA	CASRSMSGGQPQHF	TGTGCCAGCCGGAGCATGTCGGGAGGTCAGCCCCAGCATTTT